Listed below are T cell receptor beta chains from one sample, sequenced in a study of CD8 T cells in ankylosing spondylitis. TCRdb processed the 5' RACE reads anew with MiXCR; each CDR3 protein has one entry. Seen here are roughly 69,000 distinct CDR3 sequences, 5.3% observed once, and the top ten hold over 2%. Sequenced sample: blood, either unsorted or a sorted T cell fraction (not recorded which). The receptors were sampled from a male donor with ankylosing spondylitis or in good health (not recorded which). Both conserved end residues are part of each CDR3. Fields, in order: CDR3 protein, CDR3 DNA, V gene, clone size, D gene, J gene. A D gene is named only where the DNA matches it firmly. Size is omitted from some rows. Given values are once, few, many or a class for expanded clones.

cdr3_aa: CASSRDGNNEKLFF; cdr3_nt: TGTGCCAGCAGTCGGGACGGAAATAATGAAAAACTGTTTTTT; v_call: TRBV27; clone_size: many; d_call: -; j_call: TRBJ1-4
cdr3_aa: CASSLEYNEQFF; cdr3_nt: TGTGCCAGCAGCTTAGAATACAATGAGCAGTTCTTC; v_call: TRBV11-2; clone_size: many; d_call: -; j_call: TRBJ2-1
cdr3_aa: CASSLAPVSGNTIYF; cdr3_nt: TGCGCCAGCAGCTTGGCCCCGGTCTCTGGAAACACCATATATTTT; v_call: TRBV5-1; clone_size: many; d_call: -; j_call: TRBJ1-3
cdr3_aa: CASSLNQNSYEQYF; cdr3_nt: TGTGCCAGCAGCTTAAACCAGAACTCCTACGAGCAGTACTTC; v_call: TRBV7-9; clone_size: many; d_call: -; j_call: TRBJ2-7
cdr3_aa: CASSLGGGAYGYTF; cdr3_nt: TGCGCCAGCAGCTTGGGCGGGGGCGCCTATGGCTACACCTTC; v_call: TRBV5-1; clone_size: many; d_call: -; j_call: TRBJ1-2
cdr3_aa: CARKGDTERETQYF; cdr3_nt: TGTGCCAGAAAGGGGGACACGGAGCGAGAGACCCAGTACTTC; v_call: TRBV19; clone_size: many; d_call: -; j_call: TRBJ2-5
cdr3_aa: CASSGSTATDTQYF; cdr3_nt: TGCGCCAGCAGCGGGTCGACGGCCACAGATACGCAGTATTTT; v_call: TRBV5-1; clone_size: many; d_call: -; j_call: TRBJ2-3
cdr3_aa: CASSQHDRPDTGELFF; cdr3_nt: TGTGCCAGCAGCCAACATGACAGACCCGACACCGGGGAGCTGTTTTTT; v_call: TRBV4-2; clone_size: many; d_call: -; j_call: TRBJ2-2
cdr3_aa: CASSLTSGGSYEQYF; cdr3_nt: TGTGCCAGCAGCCTGACTAGCGGGGGGTCCTACGAGCAGTACTTC; v_call: TRBV4-2; clone_size: many; d_call: TRBD2; j_call: TRBJ2-7
cdr3_aa: CASSPRSVNTEAFF; cdr3_nt: TGCGCCAGCAGCCCCCGGAGTGTGAACACTGAAGCTTTCTTT; v_call: TRBV23-1; clone_size: -; d_call: -; j_call: TRBJ1-1
cdr3_aa: CASSPGSGGGYGYTF; cdr3_nt: TGTGCCAGCTCACCAGGTTCGGGCGGCGGCTATGGCTACACCTTC; v_call: TRBV18; clone_size: many; d_call: -; j_call: TRBJ1-2
cdr3_aa: CASSPQGFEQFF; cdr3_nt: TGTGCCAGCAGTCCACAGGGATTTGAGCAGTTCTTC; v_call: TRBV6-1; clone_size: many; d_call: -; j_call: TRBJ2-1